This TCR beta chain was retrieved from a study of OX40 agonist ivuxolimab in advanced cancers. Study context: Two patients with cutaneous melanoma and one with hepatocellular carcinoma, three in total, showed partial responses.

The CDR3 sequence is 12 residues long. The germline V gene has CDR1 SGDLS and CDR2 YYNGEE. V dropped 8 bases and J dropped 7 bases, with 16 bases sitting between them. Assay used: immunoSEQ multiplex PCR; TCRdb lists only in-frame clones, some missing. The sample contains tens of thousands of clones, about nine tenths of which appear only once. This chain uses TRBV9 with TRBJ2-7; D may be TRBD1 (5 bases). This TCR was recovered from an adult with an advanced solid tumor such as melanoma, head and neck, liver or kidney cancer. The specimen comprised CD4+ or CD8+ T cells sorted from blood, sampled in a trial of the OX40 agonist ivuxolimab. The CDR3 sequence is CASSMGLGEQYF. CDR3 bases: TGTGCCAGTAGCATGGGGCTGGGGGAGCAGTACTTC.